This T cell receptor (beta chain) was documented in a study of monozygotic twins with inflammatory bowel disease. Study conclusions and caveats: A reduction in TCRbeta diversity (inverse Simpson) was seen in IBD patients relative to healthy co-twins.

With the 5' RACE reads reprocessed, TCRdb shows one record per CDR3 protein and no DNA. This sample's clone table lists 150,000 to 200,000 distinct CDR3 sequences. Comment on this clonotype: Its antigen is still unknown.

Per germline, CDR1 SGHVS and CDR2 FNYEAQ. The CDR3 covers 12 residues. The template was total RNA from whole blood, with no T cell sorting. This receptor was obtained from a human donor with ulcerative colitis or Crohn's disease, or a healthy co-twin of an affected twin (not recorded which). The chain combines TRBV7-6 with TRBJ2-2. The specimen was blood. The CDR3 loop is CASSTHTGELFF.